Only a few counts were recorded for the clone carrying this T cell receptor beta chain. Repertoires were generated with immunoSEQ multiplex PCR, while TCRdb's copy carries only in-frame clones and drops some. The sample has roughly 500,000 clones; 80% to 90% are singletons. This specimen belongs to a study of blood T cell repertoires in COVID-19. The CDR3 loop spans 12 amino acids. Germline CDR1 SQVTM, CDR2 ANQGSEA. V trimming: 8 bases; J trimming: 9 bases; junction bases outside the gene matches: 7. This TCR came from a human donor in a cohort sampled during active COVID-19. The chain recombines TRBV29-1 with TRBJ2-1, with 10 bases fitting TRBD2. The specimen sequenced was peripheral blood. CDR3 coding DNA: TGCAGCCAAACTAGCGGGAAAGGTGAGCAGTTCTTC. Its translation: CSQTSGKGEQFF.